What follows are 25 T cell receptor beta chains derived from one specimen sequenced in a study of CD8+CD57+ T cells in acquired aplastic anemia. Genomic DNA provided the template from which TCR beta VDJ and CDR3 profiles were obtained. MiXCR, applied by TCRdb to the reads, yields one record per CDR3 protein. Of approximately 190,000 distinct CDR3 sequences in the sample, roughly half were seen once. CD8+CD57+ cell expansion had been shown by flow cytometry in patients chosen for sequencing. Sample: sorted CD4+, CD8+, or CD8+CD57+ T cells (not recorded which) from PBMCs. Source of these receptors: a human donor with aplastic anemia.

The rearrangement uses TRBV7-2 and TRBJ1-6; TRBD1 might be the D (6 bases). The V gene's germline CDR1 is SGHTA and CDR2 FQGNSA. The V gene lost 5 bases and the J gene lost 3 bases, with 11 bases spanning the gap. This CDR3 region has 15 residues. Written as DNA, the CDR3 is TGTGCCAGCAGCCTCACACAGGGCTATAATTCACCCCTCCACTTT. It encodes CASSLTQGYNSPLHF.

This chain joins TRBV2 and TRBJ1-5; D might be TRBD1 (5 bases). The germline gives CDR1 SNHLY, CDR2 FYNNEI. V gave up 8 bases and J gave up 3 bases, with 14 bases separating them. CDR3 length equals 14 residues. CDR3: CASGGDGPNQPQHF. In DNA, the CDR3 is TGTGCCAGCGGAGGGGACGGACCCAATCAGCCCCAGCATTTT.

CDR3 sequence: CASSNVRDYYEQYF. For the CDR3, the DNA is TGTGCCAGTAGTAACGTCAGAGATTACTACGAGCAGTACTTC. The chain couples TRBV19 to TRBJ2-7; no clear D. This CDR3 contains 14 residues. Germline V CDR1 and CDR2: LNHDA, SQIVND (reference sequence). Trimming cost V 4 bases and J 3 bases, with 13 bases left between them.

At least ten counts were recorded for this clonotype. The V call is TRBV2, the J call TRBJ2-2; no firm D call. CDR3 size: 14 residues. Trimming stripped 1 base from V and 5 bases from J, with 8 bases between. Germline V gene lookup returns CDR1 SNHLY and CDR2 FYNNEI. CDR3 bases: TGTGCCAGCAGTGAAGGTCTTAGTACCGGGGAGCTGTTTTTT. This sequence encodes CASSEGLSTGELFF.

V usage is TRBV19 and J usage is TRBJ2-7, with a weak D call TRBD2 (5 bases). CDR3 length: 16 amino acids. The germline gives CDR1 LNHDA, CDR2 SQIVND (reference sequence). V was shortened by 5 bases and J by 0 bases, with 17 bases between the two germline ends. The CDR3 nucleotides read TGTGCCAGTAGTGCCCCGAGGCAAGGGAGCTCCTACGAGCAGTACTTC. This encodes CASSAPRQGSSYEQYF.

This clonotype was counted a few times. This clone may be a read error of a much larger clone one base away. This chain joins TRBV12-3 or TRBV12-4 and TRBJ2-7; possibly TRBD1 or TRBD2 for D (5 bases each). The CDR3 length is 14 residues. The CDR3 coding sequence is TGTACCAGCAGCAAGGCAGGGACGGACTACGAGCAGTACTTC. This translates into CTSSKAGTDYEQYF.

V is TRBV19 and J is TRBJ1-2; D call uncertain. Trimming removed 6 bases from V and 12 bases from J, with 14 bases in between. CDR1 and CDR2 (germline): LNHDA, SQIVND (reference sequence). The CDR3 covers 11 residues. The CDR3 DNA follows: TGTGCCAGTAGGGTCAGCTCTGGAAACACCTTC. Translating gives CASRVSSGNTF.

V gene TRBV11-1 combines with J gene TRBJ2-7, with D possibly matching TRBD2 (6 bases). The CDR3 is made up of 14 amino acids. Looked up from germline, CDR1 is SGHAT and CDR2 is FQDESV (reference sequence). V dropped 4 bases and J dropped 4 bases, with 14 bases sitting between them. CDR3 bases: TGTGCCAGCAGCTACCCGGGGGAACGGTACGAGCAGTACTTC. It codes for CASSYPGERYEQYF.

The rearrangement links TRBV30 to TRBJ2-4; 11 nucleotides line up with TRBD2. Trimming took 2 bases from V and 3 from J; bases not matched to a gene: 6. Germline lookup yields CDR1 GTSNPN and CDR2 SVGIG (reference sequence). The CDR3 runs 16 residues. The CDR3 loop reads CAWSPLAGGYKNIQYF. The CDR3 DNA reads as TGTGCCTGGAGTCCGCTAGCGGGAGGTTACAAAAACATTCAGTACTTC. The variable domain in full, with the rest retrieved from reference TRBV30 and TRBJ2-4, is SQTIHQWPATLVQPVGSPLSLECTVEGTSNPNLYWYRQAAGRGLQLLFYSVGIGQISSEVPQNLSASRPQDRQFILSSKKLLLSDSGFYLCAWSPLAGGYKNIQYFGAGTRLSVL.

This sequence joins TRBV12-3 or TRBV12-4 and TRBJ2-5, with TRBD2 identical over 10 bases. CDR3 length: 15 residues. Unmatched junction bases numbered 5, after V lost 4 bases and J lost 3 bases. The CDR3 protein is CASSYPLAGEETQYF. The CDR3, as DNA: TGTGCCAGCAGTTACCCTCTAGCGGGGGAAGAGACCCAGTACTTC.

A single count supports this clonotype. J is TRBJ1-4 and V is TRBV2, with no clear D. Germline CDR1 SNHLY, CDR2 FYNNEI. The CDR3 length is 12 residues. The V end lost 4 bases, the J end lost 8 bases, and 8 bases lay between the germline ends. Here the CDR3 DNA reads TGTGCCAGCAGTGTTCGGGTAGAAAAACTGTTTTTT. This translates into CASSVRVEKLFF.

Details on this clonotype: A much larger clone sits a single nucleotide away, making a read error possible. The CDR3 DNA reads TGTGCCAGCAGGAGGAGGCCTACTAGCTCCTACGAGCAGTACTTC. Residues: CASRRRPTSSYEQYF. The genes are TRBV6-1 and TRBJ2-7, with a possible D match to TRBD2 (5 bases). The CDR3 is 15 residues long. Germline values: CDR1 MNHNS, CDR2 SASEGT. V was shortened by 6 bases and J by 0 bases, with 15 bases between the two germline ends.

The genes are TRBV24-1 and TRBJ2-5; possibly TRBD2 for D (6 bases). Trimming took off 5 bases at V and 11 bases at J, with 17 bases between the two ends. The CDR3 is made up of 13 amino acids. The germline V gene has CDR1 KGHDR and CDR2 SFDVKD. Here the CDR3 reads CATSVPREGAQYF. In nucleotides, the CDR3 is TGTGCCACCAGTGTACCGCGGGAAGGGGCACAGTACTTC.

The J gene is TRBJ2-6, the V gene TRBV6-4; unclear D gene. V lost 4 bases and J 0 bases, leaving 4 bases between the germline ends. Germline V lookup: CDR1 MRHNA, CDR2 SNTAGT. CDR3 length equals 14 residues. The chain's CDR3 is CASSVRSGANVLTF. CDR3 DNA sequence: TGTGCCAGCAGTGTACGCTCTGGGGCCAACGTCCTGACTTTC.

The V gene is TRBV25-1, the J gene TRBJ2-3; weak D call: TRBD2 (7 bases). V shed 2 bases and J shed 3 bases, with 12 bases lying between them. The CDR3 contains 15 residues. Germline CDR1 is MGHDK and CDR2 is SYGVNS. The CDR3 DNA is TGTGCCAGCAGTGAAGGGGGGGCCAGGACAGATACGCAGTATTTT. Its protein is CASSEGGARTDTQYF.

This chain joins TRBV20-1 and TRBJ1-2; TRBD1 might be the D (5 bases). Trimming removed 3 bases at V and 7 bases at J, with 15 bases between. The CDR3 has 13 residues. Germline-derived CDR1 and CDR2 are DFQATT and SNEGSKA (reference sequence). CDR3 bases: TGCAGTGCTAGGATCGGGACTTCGGTTGGCTACACCTTC. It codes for CSARIGTSVGYTF.

CDR3 bases: TGTGCCAGCAGCTGGACGGGAGATACGCAGTATTTT. This translates into CASSWTGDTQYF. This chain uses TRBV7-8 with TRBJ2-3; D unclear. The germline CDR1 and CDR2 sequences are SGHVS and FQNEAQ. Trimming stripped 4 bases from V and 5 bases from J, with 7 bases between. The CDR3 is made up of 12 amino acids.

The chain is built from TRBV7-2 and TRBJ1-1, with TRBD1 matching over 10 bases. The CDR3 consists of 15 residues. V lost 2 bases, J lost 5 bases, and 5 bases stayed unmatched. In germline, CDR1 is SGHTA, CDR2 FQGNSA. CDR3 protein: CASSLRDRGGTEAFF. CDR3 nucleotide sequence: TGTGCCAGCAGCTTACGGGACAGGGGAGGGACTGAAGCTTTCTTT.

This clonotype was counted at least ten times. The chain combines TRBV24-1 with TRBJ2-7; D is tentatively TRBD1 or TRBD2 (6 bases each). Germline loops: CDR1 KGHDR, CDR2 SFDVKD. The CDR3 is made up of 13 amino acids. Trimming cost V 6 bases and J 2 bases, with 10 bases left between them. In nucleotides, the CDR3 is TGTGCCACCAGTCCGGGGGACACCTACGAGCAGTACTTC. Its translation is CATSPGDTYEQYF.

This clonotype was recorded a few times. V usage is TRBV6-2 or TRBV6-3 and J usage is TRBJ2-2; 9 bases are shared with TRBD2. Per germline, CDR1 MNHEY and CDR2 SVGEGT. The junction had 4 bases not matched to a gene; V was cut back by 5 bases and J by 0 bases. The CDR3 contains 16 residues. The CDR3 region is CASSATSGSNTGELFF. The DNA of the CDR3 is TGTGCCAGCAGTGCCACTAGCGGGTCGAACACCGGGGAGCTGTTTTTT.

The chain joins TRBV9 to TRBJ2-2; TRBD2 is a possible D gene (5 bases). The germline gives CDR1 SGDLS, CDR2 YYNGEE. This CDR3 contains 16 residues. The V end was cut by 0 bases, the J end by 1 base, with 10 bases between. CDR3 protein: CASSVDPGMNTGELFF. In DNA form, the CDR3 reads TGTGCCAGCAGCGTAGATCCCGGGATGAACACCGGGGAGCTGTTTTTT.

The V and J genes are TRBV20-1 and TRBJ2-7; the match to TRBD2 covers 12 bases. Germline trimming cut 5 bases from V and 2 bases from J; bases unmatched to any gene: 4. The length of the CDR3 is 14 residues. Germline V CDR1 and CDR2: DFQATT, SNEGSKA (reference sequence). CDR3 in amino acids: CSAPRTSGTYEQYF. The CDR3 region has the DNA TGCAGTGCTCCCCGGACTAGCGGGACCTACGAGCAGTACTTC.

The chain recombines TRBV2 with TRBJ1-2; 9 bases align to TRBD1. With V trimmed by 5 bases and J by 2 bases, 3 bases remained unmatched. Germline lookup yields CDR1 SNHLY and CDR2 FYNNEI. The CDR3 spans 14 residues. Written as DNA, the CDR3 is TGTGCCAGCAGTACAGGGGGCTCAAACTATGGCTACACCTTC. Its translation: CASSTGGSNYGYTF.

In nucleotides, the CDR3 is TGTGCCTCAAACAGGCGGGGCGCCTACACTGAAGCTTTCTTT. Its protein product is CASNRRGAYTEAFF. The chain carries TRBV24-1 and TRBJ1-1; D might be TRBD1 (5 bases). CDR3 length equals 14 residues. Trimming stripped 12 bases from V and 3 bases from J, with 19 bases between. Germline assignment: CDR1 KGHDR and CDR2 SFDVKD.

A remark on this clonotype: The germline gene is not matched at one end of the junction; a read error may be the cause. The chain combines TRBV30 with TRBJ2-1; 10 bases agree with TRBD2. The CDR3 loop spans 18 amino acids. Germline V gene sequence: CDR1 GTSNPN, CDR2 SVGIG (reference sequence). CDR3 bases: TGTGCCTGGAGTGTACTAGCGGGACTTCCGAGCTCCTACAGTGAGCAGTTCTTC. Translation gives CAWSVLAGLPSSYSEQFF. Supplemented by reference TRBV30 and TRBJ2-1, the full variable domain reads SQTIHQWPATLVQPVGSPLSLECTVEGTSNPNLYWYRQAAGRGLQLLFYSVGIGQISSEVPQNLSASRPQDRQFILSSKKLLLSDSGFYLCAWSVLAGLPSSYSEQFFGPGTRLTVL.